The subject of this entry is one T cell receptor beta chain. What it binds is unknown. The V gene's germline CDR1 is MGHDK and CDR2 SYGVNS. With 3 bases clipped from V and 5 bases from J, the junction kept 3 bases outside the gene matches. The CDR3 is 14 amino acids. The sample belongs to a study of Graves' ophthalmopathy and Graves' hyperthyroidism. Overall study findings and caveats: The 13-signature model separated ophthalmopathy from stable hyperthyroidism at 85% to 90% sensitivity and roughly 81% specificity. Prediction of ophthalmopathy progression reached less than 71% sensitivity and around 72% specificity.

Where ophthalmopathy was present, donors had moderate-to-severe activity, CAS ≥3, NOSPECS ≥4 and duration under 3 months. The study amplified TCR beta CDR3 regions using RNA transcripts. HTBI primers were employed in first-round RT-PCR, then a second-round multiplex PCR followed. TCRdb independently ran MiXCR on the multiplex PCR reads; one entry per CDR3 protein. The table shows a few hundred thousand distinct CDR3 sequences, with around 19% occurring only once. Sequenced: peripheral blood. This TCR came from a woman between 18 and 29 years old with Graves' ophthalmopathy. The chain has TRBV25-1 and TRBJ2-5, with TRBD2 matching over 10 bases. The CDR3 DNA follows: TGTGCCAGCAGTGACACACTAGCGGGGGAGACCCAGTACTTC. This encodes CASSDTLAGETQYF.